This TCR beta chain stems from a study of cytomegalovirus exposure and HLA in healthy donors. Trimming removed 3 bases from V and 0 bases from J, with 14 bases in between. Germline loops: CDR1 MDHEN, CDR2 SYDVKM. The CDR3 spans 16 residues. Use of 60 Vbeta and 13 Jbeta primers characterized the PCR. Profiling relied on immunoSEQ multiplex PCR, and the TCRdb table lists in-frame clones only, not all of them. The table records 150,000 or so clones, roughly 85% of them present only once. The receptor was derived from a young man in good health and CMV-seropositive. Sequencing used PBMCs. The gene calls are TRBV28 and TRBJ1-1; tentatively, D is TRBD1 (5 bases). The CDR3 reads CASSFPETEVNTEAFF. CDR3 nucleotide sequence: TGTGCCAGCAGTTTTCCTGAGACAGAAGTGAACACTGAAGCTTTCTTT.